These 24 T cell receptor beta chains came from one sample sequenced in a study of patients and donors after allogeneic stem cell transplantation. TCRdb re-derived calls from the RT-PCR reads in MiXCR, one entry per CDR3 protein. The table lists about a million distinct CDR3 sequences, roughly 18% of them singletons. The sequenced sample was blood, either unsorted or a sorted T cell fraction (not recorded which). These receptors were obtained from a human donor who was either an allogeneic HSCT recipient or a stem cell or donor lymphocyte infusion donor (not recorded which). It is not recorded whose cells these are; they may come from a transplant donor.

This clonotype turned up a few times. The CDR3 spells CAIRAKGLAANTGELFF. The CDR3, as DNA: TGTGCCATCAGGGCTAAAGGACTAGCGGCGAACACCGGGGAGCTGTTTTTT. The V call is TRBV10-3, the J call TRBJ2-2; 10 bases match TRBD2. The CDR3 is 17 amino acids. V trimming: 6 bases; J trimming: 0 bases; junction bases outside the gene matches: 7. Germline V gives CDR1 ENHRY, CDR2 SYGVKD.

The chain carries TRBV7-2 and TRBJ1-5; D is ambiguous. The germline gives CDR1 SGHTA, CDR2 FQGNSA. The CDR3 runs 13 residues. V was trimmed by 1 base and J by 14 bases, leaving 15 bases between them. For the CDR3, the DNA is TGTGCCAGCAGCTTAGAGGTCGGGGAACGGGAGCATTTT. It specifies CASSLEVGEREHF.

V and J are TRBV4-3 and TRBJ1-6; no firm D call. The CDR3 contains 16 residues. V was trimmed by 3 bases and J by 7 bases, leaving 16 bases between them. The germline V gene has CDR1 LGHNA and CDR2 YSLEER. The DNA for the CDR3 is TGCGCCAGCAGCCAGTCCGTAGGGCCGGGAAATTCACCCCTCCACTTT. Its protein is CASSQSVGPGNSPLHF.

The rearrangement uses TRBV15 and TRBJ2-7; TRBD2 matches 8 bases. The ends lost 9 bases at V and 0 bases at J; junction bases unmatched: 10. Germline-derived CDR1 and CDR2 are LNHNV and YYDKDF (reference sequence). This CDR3 has 15 amino acids. The CDR3 is CATSPSGLSSYEQYF. For the CDR3, the DNA is TGTGCCACTTCCCCTAGCGGGCTATCCTCCTACGAGCAGTACTTC. Together with reference TRBV15 and TRBJ2-7, the CDR3 gives the full variable domain: DAMVIQNPRYQVTQFGKPVTLSCSQTLNHNVMYWYQQKSSQAPKLLFHYYDKDFNNEADTPDNFQSRRPNTSFCFLDIRSPGLGDTAMYLCATSPSGLSSYEQYFGPGTRLTVT.

The table lists this clonotype with many counts. One junction end disagrees with the germline gene, perhaps due to a read error. This CDR3 is CASSLGGLETQYF. CDR3 sequence (DNA): TGTGCCAGCAGTTTAGGGGGGCTAGAGACCCAGTACTTC. The chain recombines TRBV7-9 with TRBJ2-5; D is perhaps TRBD1 or TRBD2 (6 bases each). Germline-derived CDR1 and CDR2 are SEHNR and FQNEAQ (reference sequence). The CDR3 runs to 13 residues.

This clonotype was found many times. The rearrangement joins TRBV5-1 to TRBJ2-4; tentative D call: TRBD2 (5 bases). CDR3 length: 15 residues. With 0 bases removed from V and 2 bases from J, the gap between germline ends came to 9 bases. CDR1 and CDR2 from the germline V gene are SGHRS and YFSETQ. Here the CDR3 DNA reads TGCGCCAGCAGCTTGGATTCTAGCTCCAAAAACATTCAGTACTTC. This translates into CASSLDSSSKNIQYF.

J is TRBJ2-1 and V is TRBV3-1, with unresolved D. This CDR3 region has 13 residues. Germline CDR1 and CDR2: LGHDT and YNNKEL (reference sequence). The V and J ends lost 1 base and 9 bases respectively, with 10 bases between them. CDR3 sequence: CASSQVPISEQFF. CDR3 DNA: TGTGCCAGCAGCCAAGTTCCGATCAGTGAGCAGTTCTTC.

The chain uses TRBV5-4 and TRBJ2-7; either TRBD1 or TRBD2 may supply D (5 bases each). Trimming took 4 bases from V and 2 from J, leaving 19 bases between them. CDR1 SGHNT and CDR2 YYREEE come from the germline V gene (reference sequence). The CDR3 consists of 16 residues. The CDR3 reads CASSQNRGLGPYEQYF. The CDR3 bases are TGTGCCAGCAGCCAGAACCGGGGCCTAGGGCCCTACGAGCAGTACTTC.

This clonotype was counted a few times. The chain recombines TRBV20-1 with TRBJ1-1, with D unresolved. Germline CDR1 and CDR2: DFQATT and SNEGSKA (reference sequence). Trimming shortened V by 2 bases and J by 0 bases, and 7 bases separated the two germline ends. The CDR3 is 13 residues long. The CDR3, as DNA: TGCAGTGCTAGATGGGCAGTGAACACTGAAGCTTTCTTT. Protein product: CSARWAVNTEAFF.

This clonotype was detected once. This chain links TRBV27 with TRBJ2-7; D remains ambiguous. There are 16 residues in the CDR3. Trimming left V 3 bases short and J 3 bases short, with 18 bases between. The germline CDR1 and CDR2 sequences are MNHEY and SMNVEV (reference sequence). The CDR3 reads CASSLSSVSLNYEQYF. The CDR3 DNA is TGTGCCAGCAGTTTGTCGAGCGTCTCCCTGAACTACGAGCAGTACTTC.

This clonotype was detected only a few times. CDR3 in DNA: TGTGCCAGCAGCGCGAACCCTACAGGGGATGGCTACACCTTC. It specifies CASSANPTGDGYTF. The chain uses TRBV9 and TRBJ1-2; 7 bases line up with TRBD1. The CDR3 sequence is 14 residues long. CDR1 is SGDLS, CDR2 YYNGEE, per germline. The V segment lost 3 bases and the J segment 6 bases; nucleotides outside the gene matches: 8. Using reference TRBV9 and TRBJ1-2 for the parts outside the CDR3, the full variable domain is DSGVTQTPKHLITATGQRVTLRCSPRSGDLSVYWYQQSLDQGLQFLIQYYNGEERAKGNILERFSAQQFPDLHSELNLSSLELGDSALYFCASSANPTGDGYTFGSGTRLTVV.

This clonotype was observed a handful of times. This chain connects TRBV6-5 to TRBJ2-7; perhaps TRBD1 as D (5 bases). Germline assignment: CDR1 MNHEY and CDR2 SVGAGI. The CDR3 sequence is 17 residues long. Deletions cut 2 bases from V and 6 bases from J, with 23 bases between. CDR3 bases: TGTGCCAGCAGTTACGGATTATGGCAGGGTAGTCGTAGCGAGCAGTACTTC. Protein product: CASSYGLWQGSRSEQYF.

This clonotype was observed a handful of times. This sequence joins TRBV11-1 and TRBJ2-7; maybe TRBD2 (6 bases). This CDR3 has 16 amino acids. With 5 bases removed from V and 5 bases from J, the gap between germline ends came to 22 bases. CDR1 is SGHAT, CDR2 FQDESV, per germline (reference sequence). CDR3 sequence (DNA): TGTGCCAGCAGCCCCGAGGGGACGGGGGTCGACGACGAGCAGTACTTC. Its translation is CASSPEGTGVDDEQYF.

The chain is built from TRBV9 and TRBJ1-1; TRBD1 agrees at 8 bases. The CDR3 is 15 amino acids. CDR1 and CDR2 (germline): SGDLS, YYNGEE. The ends lost 3 bases at V and 1 base at J; junction bases unmatched: 5. The CDR3 loop is CASSAEDRANTEAFF. CDR3 nucleotide sequence: TGTGCCAGCAGCGCAGAGGACAGGGCGAACACTGAAGCTTTCTTT.

The rearrangement uses TRBV5-1 and TRBJ2-1; possible D gene TRBD2, 6 bases. The germline V and J ends were trimmed by 0 bases and 3 bases, with 16 bases remaining between them. Per the germline V gene, CDR1 is SGHRS and CDR2 is YFSETQ. There are 17 residues in the CDR3. CDR3 coding DNA: TGCGCCAGCAGCTTGGGGCACTTCGGGAGAGACTACAATGAGCAGTTCTTC. The encoded protein is CASSLGHFGRDYNEQFF.

This clonotype was observed a handful of times. This chain uses TRBV7-9 with TRBJ2-5, with D tentatively TRBD1 or TRBD2 (5 bases each). The CDR3 runs to 16 residues. Germline V CDR1 and CDR2: SEHNR, FQNEAQ (reference sequence). Trimming pared 5 bases from V and 0 bases from J, leaving 16 bases between. CDR3 amino acids: CASSVGRAEYQETQYF. CDR3 in DNA: TGTGCCAGCAGCGTGGGACGGGCAGAATACCAAGAGACCCAGTACTTC.

The chain uses TRBV9 and TRBJ2-3, with D possibly TRBD2 on 6 matching bases. The CDR3 covers 17 residues. The V gene lost 6 bases and the J gene lost 2 bases, with 22 bases spanning the gap. Germline V CDR1 and CDR2: SGDLS, YYNGEE. The chain's CDR3 is CASNLPKGGVHTDTQYF. The CDR3 nucleotides read TGTGCCAGCAACCTACCTAAAGGAGGGGTGCACACAGATACGCAGTATTTT.

In this sample, this clonotype turned up a few times. The genes are TRBV12-3 or TRBV12-4 and TRBJ1-1, with D maybe TRBD1 (5 bases). Trimming removed 4 bases from V and 3 bases from J, with 21 bases in between. The CDR3 contains 17 residues. The CDR3 spells CASSWGPLPAGDTEAFF. In DNA form, the CDR3 reads TGTGCCAGCAGTTGGGGACCGCTCCCCGCGGGGGACACTGAAGCTTTCTTT.

This clonotype was seen ten or more times. This chain links TRBV12-3 or TRBV12-4 with TRBJ2-1; D is undetermined. Trimming cost V 4 bases and J 14 bases, with 3 bases left between them. This CDR3 region has 8 residues. The CDR3 sequence is CASSSEFF. The CDR3 bases are TGTGCCAGCAGTTCCGAGTTCTTC.

The chain links TRBV7-9 to TRBJ2-5, with TRBD2 matching 11 bases. The CDR3 consists of 15 residues. Trimming cost V 3 bases and J 2 bases; bases outside gene matches: 2. Per the germline V gene, CDR1 is SEHNR and CDR2 is FQNEAQ (reference sequence). The CDR3 reads CASSLTSGKQETQYF. The CDR3 DNA reads TGTGCCAGCAGCTTGACTAGCGGGAAGCAAGAGACCCAGTACTTC.

This sequence joins TRBV30 and TRBJ1-2; 10 positions match TRBD1. This CDR3 region has 15 residues. V dropped 4 bases and J dropped 4; count of bases not matched to a gene: 9. The germline V gene has CDR1 GTSNPN and CDR2 SVGIG (reference sequence). CDR3 nucleotide sequence: TGTGCCTGGAAGCTTGGGACAGGGGTGTCCTATGGCTACACCTTC. Protein: CAWKLGTGVSYGYTF.

This clonotype has a count of ten or more. The chain recombines TRBV4-3 with TRBJ1-2; possibly TRBD1 for D (5 bases). The V and J ends lost 0 bases and 7 bases respectively, with 15 bases between them. CDR3 length equals 15 residues. Germline CDR1 is LGHNA and CDR2 is YSLEER. CDR3 sequence (DNA): TGCGCCAGCAGCCAAGATTCCAGGGAGTACTCTGGCTACACCTTC. As protein: CASSQDSREYSGYTF.

The rearrangement joins TRBV3-1 to TRBJ1-5; possibly TRBD1 for D (6 bases). Looked up from germline, CDR1 is LGHDT and CDR2 is YNNKEL (reference sequence). The CDR3 runs 16 residues. Deletions cut 0 bases from V and 7 bases from J, with 16 bases between. This CDR3 reads CASSQEGGGRGQPQHF. For the CDR3, the DNA is TGTGCCAGCAGCCAAGAAGGGGGGGGGCGCGGGCAGCCCCAGCATTTT. Looking up the rest from reference TRBV3-1 and TRBJ1-5 gives the full variable domain: DTAVSQTPKYLVTQMGNDKSIKCEQNLGHDTMYWYKQDSKKFLKIMFSYNNKELIINETVPNRFSPKSPDKAHLNLHINSLELGDSAVYFCASSQEGGGRGQPQHFGDGTRLSIL.

The chain recombines TRBV2 with TRBJ2-7, with TRBD1 identical over 9 bases. V was pared by 3 bases and J by 3 bases, with 12 bases of the junction left unmatched. The CDR3 is 17 amino acids. Germline V gene data show CDR1 as SNHLY and CDR2 as FYNNEI. CDR3 bases: TGTGCCAGCAGTGATCCGGGACAGGGTTTTACTCACTACGAGCAGTACTTC. Encoded protein: CASSDPGQGFTHYEQYF.